The 15 T cell receptor beta chains in this list originate from one sample, sequenced in a study of T cell changes during pregnancy in multiple sclerosis. TCRdb's table, derived via immunoSEQ multiplex PCR, lists solely in-frame clones and lacks some. The sample consists of about 92,000 clones, around 93% of them appearing once. The sample consisted of peripheral blood, taken in the third trimester of pregnancy. Receptors were obtained from a female donor with multiple sclerosis, enrolled in a pregnancy study.

This clone was seen only a few times. The V gene is TRBV28, the J gene TRBJ1-4; TRBD1 might be the D (5 bases). Per germline, CDR1 MDHEN and CDR2 SYDVKM. This CDR3 region has 18 residues. V gave up 11 bases and J gave up 7 bases, with 32 bases separating them. CDR3 bases: TGTGCCGCATCGACTCCGGGAGGGACCCACCTAGGCGGTGAAAAACTGTTTTTT. Translated, it gives CAASTPGGTHLGGEKLFF.

The chain couples TRBV11-2 to TRBJ2-7; tentative D call: TRBD2 (5 bases). The CDR3 runs 15 residues. V gave up 1 base and J gave up 3 bases, with 13 bases separating them. Germline CDR1 reads SGHAT; CDR2 reads FQNNGV. CDR3 coding DNA: TGTGCCAGCAGCTTAGCCCCGAACGCGGGCTACGAGCAGTACTTC. Its translation: CASSLAPNAGYEQYF.

V is TRBV7-9 and J is TRBJ2-7, with D possibly TRBD1 on 6 matching bases. CDR1 is SEHNR and CDR2 is FQNEAQ in the germline V gene (reference sequence). V dropped 2 bases and J dropped 6 bases, with 14 bases sitting between them. There are 14 residues in the CDR3. For the CDR3, the DNA is TGTGCCAGCAGCTTATCAGGGGAGTTGAGCGAGCAGTACTTC. It yields the protein CASSLSGELSEQYF.

The chain uses TRBV10-3 and TRBJ2-6, with D tentatively TRBD1 (6 bases). With 2 bases removed from V and 0 bases from J, the gap between germline ends came to 8 bases. The germline gives CDR1 ENHRY, CDR2 SYGVKD. The CDR3 spans 16 residues. The CDR3 DNA sequence: TGTGCCATCAGTGAGGACAGGAGCTCTGGGGCCAACGTCCTGACTTTC. Translation gives CAISEDRSSGANVLTF.

The chain links TRBV11-1 to TRBJ2-3, with TRBD2 matching over 12 bases. In germline, CDR1 is SGHAT, CDR2 FQDESV (reference sequence). Germline trimming cut 5 bases from V and 4 bases from J; bases unmatched to any gene: 7. The CDR3 extends over 16 amino acids. The CDR3 coding sequence is TGTGCCAGCAGCACCTCTAGCGGGAGGGCTGCAGATACGCAGTATTTT. This encodes CASSTSSGRAADTQYF. Based on the CDR3 plus reference TRBV11-1 and TRBJ2-3, the full variable domain is EAEVAQSPRYKITEKSQAVAFWCDPISGHATLYWYRQILGQGPELLVQFQDESVVDDSQLPKDRFSAERLKGVDSTLKIQPAELGDSAMYLCASSTSSGRAADTQYFGPGTRLTVL.

The chain joins TRBV30 to TRBJ1-5; D call uncertain. The ends were cut back, 1 base at V and 1 base at J, with 5 bases in the middle. The CDR3 consists of 13 residues. CDR1 and CDR2 (germline): GTSNPN, SVGIG (reference sequence). The CDR3 DNA is TGTGCCTGGAGTGGAGAAAGCAATCAGCCCCAGCATTTT. It yields the protein CAWSGESNQPQHF. Complete variable domain (other parts from reference TRBV30 and TRBJ1-5): SQTIHQWPATLVQPVGSPLSLECTVEGTSNPNLYWYRQAAGRGLQLLFYSVGIGQISSEVPQNLSASRPQDRQFILSSKKLLLSDSGFYLCAWSGESNQPQHFGDGTRLSIL.

CDR3 in DNA: TGTGCCAGCAGCTCATTAGCGGGAGGGCCTTACAATGAGCAGTTCTTC. As protein: CASSSLAGGPYNEQFF. The genes are TRBV7-9 and TRBJ2-1, with 11 bases fitting TRBD2. The V segment lost 4 bases and the J segment 4 bases; nucleotides outside the gene matches: 6. Per the germline V gene, CDR1 is SEHNR and CDR2 is FQNEAQ (reference sequence). The CDR3 spans 16 residues.

The chain has TRBV2 and TRBJ1-1; D perhaps matches TRBD1 (6 bases). The CDR3 has 13 residues. Per the germline V gene, CDR1 is SNHLY and CDR2 is FYNNEI. V was cut by 10 bases and J by 1 base, with 13 bases left in between. CDR3: CATSGARNTEAFF. CDR3 in DNA: TGTGCCACCTCAGGGGCGAGGAACACTGAAGCTTTCTTT.

The V and J genes are TRBV13 and TRBJ1-2; perhaps TRBD1 as D (6 bases). This CDR3 is 15 amino acids long. The germline V gene has CDR1 PRHDT and CDR2 FYEKMQ (reference sequence). V was clipped by 5 bases and J by 0 bases, with 13 bases between them. In DNA, the CDR3 is TGTGCCAGCAGCCAAACAGGGTTTCCTAACTATGGCTACACCTTC. It is translated as CASSQTGFPNYGYTF. Full variable domain (remainder filled in from reference TRBV13 and TRBJ1-2): AAGVIQSPRHLIKEKRETATLKCYPIPRHDTVYWYQQGPGQDPQFLISFYEKMQSDKGSIPDRFSAQQFSDYHSELNMSSLELGDSALYFCASSQTGFPNYGYTFGSGTRLTVV.

This chain links TRBV11-2 with TRBJ2-1; D perhaps matches TRBD2 (6 bases). V shed 6 bases and J shed 9 bases, with 18 bases lying between them. This CDR3 region has 14 residues. In germline, CDR1 is SGHAT, CDR2 FQNNGV. The CDR3 bases are TGTGCCAGCAGGAAGCTTAGCGGACGTTCTGAGCAGTTCTTC. Translation: CASRKLSGRSEQFF.

This chain uses TRBV5-1 with TRBJ2-1; TRBD2 matches 12 bases. CDR1 and CDR2 (germline): SGHRS, YFSETQ. This CDR3 spans 16 amino acids. V shed 4 bases, J shed 5 bases, and the junction held 7 bases outside the gene matches. The CDR3 loop reads CASSDARTSGNNEQFF. The CDR3 DNA follows: TGCGCCAGCAGCGACGCTCGGACTAGCGGGAACAATGAGCAGTTCTTC.

The CDR3 nucleotides read TGTGCCAGCAGTTCAAACAGGGGTTGGGACACTGAAGCTTTCTTT. Translation gives CASSSNRGWDTEAFF. This chain connects TRBV27 to TRBJ1-1, with 7 bases that match TRBD1. The germline CDR1 and CDR2 sequences are MNHEY and SMNVEV (reference sequence). The CDR3 covers 15 residues. With V trimmed by 4 bases and J by 3 bases, 8 bases remained unmatched.

Concerning this clone itself: The limits of the CDR3 on the DNA are not certain, so only TCRdb's listed CDR3 is given. CDR3 sequence reads: CASSSSEGNQPQHF. The rearrangement uses TRBV5-6 and TRBJ1-5. The CDR3 is 14 amino acids in total, end residues counted. Per germline, CDR1 SGHDT and CDR2 YYEEEE.

This chain links TRBV28 with TRBJ2-7; 8 nucleotides line up with TRBD2. V gave up 3 bases and J gave up 0 bases; unmatched junction bases: 16. CDR1 MDHEN and CDR2 SYDVKM come from the germline V gene. The CDR3 covers 19 residues. The CDR3 region has the DNA TGTGCCAGCAGTTTCCCAGAGGCCCCCATCGCGGGAGGCTCCTACGAGCAGTACTTC. This codes for CASSFPEAPIAGGSYEQYF.

The chain is built from TRBV4-1 and TRBJ2-3; no reliable D call. The CDR3 has 15 amino acids. Trimming left V 0 bases short and J 1 base short, with 8 bases between. CDR1 and CDR2 from the germline V gene are MGHRA and YSYEKL. Written as DNA, the CDR3 is TGCGCCAGCAGCCAAGATTATCTAGGCACAGATACGCAGTATTTT. Translation: CASSQDYLGTDTQYF.